Described below is a single T cell receptor beta chain sequence and its context. This specimen comes from a study of T-cell reconstitution after alpha-beta-depleted transplantation in children. The TCRbeta library was prepared with unique molecular identifiers. From the PCR reads, TCRdb called clonotypes with MiXCR, one entry per CDR3 protein. The sample yields about 460,000 distinct CDR3 sequences, roughly 10% seen once. Trimming removed 3 bases from V and 7 bases from J; junction bases left unmatched: 5. The germline gives CDR1 LGHNA, CDR2 YSLEER. The CDR3 has 15 amino acids. The specimen was PBMCs, mostly from graft donor cells, collected 180 days after TCRalphabeta/CD19-depleted stem cell transplant. The receptor was derived from a female patient aged 2-9 years who had a stem cell transplant for aplastic anemia, so the T cells may come from the graft donor. The genes are TRBV4-3 and TRBJ1-6; TRBD1 matches at 8 bases. The CDR3 sequence is CASSHNRGLNSPLHF. CDR3 DNA: TGCGCCAGCAGCCACAACAGGGGGTTGAATTCACCCCTCCACTTT.